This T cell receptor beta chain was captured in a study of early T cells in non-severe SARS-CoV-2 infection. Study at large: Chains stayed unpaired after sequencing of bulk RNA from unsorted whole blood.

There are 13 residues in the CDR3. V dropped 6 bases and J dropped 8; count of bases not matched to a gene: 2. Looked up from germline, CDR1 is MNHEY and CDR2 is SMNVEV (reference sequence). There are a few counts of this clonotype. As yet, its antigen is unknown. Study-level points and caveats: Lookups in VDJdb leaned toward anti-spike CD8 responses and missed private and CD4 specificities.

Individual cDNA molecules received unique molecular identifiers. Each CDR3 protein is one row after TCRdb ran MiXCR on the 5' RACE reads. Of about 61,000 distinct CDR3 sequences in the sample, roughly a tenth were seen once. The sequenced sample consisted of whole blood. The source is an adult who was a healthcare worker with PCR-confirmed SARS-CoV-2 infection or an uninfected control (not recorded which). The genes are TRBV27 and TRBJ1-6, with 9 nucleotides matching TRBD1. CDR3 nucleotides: TGTGCCAGCAGACAGGGGGCCCATTCACCCCTCCACTTT. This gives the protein CASRQGAHSPLHF.